These 28 T cell receptor beta chains came from one sample sequenced in a study of control samples from healthy donors and cancer patients. TCRdb keeps only in-frame clones here, not all; method: immunoSEQ multiplex PCR. The data hold roughly 88,000 clones, with 70% to 90% observed a single time. Sequencing was done on a sample of blood. Receptor source: a man in his thirties or forties in good health.

The chain uses TRBV18 and TRBJ2-7, with TRBD1 matching over 10 bases. There are 14 residues in the CDR3. V was pared by 5 bases and J by 3 bases, with 4 bases of the junction left unmatched. CDR1 is KGHSH and CDR2 is LQKENI in the germline V gene. This CDR3 is CASSDGTGVYEQYF. The CDR3 nucleotides read TGTGCCAGCTCAGACGGGACAGGGGTCTACGAGCAGTACTTC. Drawing the rest from reference TRBV18 and TRBJ2-7, the complete variable domain is NAGVMQNPRHLVRRRGQEARLRCSPMKGHSHVYWYRQLPEEGLKFMVYLQKENIIDESGMPKERFSAEFPKEGPSILRIQQVVRGDSAAYFCASSDGTGVYEQYFGPGTRLTVT.

This chain links TRBV6-5 with TRBJ2-1; 12 bases match TRBD1. CDR3 length: 15 residues. Germline-derived CDR1 and CDR2 are MNHEY and SVGAGI. After removal of 6 bases from V and 5 bases from J, the junction contained 5 bases not matched to a gene. The CDR3 coding sequence is TGTGCCAGCAGAGGGGACAGGGGGCTAAACAATGAGCAGTTCTTC. Its protein is CASRGDRGLNNEQFF.

The genes are TRBV13 and TRBJ2-5; perhaps TRBD1 as D (7 bases). CDR1 and CDR2 (germline): PRHDT, FYEKMQ (reference sequence). CDR3 length: 15 amino acids. V shed 4 bases and J shed 3 bases, with 15 bases lying between them. CDR3 region: CASSSDREAEETQYF. The CDR3 region has the DNA TGTGCCAGCAGCTCAGACAGGGAGGCAGAAGAGACCCAGTACTTC.

By its share, this clone is medium-sized (0.01 to 0.1%). The chain employs TRBV2 and TRBJ2-7; 8 positions agree with TRBD1. This CDR3 has 15 residues. Germline lookup yields CDR1 SNHLY and CDR2 FYNNEI. J gave up 5 bases and V 6 bases, and 12 bases lay outside the gene matches. The CDR3 is CASRNQGAVLHEQYF. Written as DNA, the CDR3 is TGTGCCAGCAGAAACCAGGGGGCTGTCCTTCACGAGCAGTACTTC.

V gene TRBV6-6 combines with J gene TRBJ1-6; D gene ambiguous. This CDR3 region has 16 residues. Trimming removed 4 bases at V and 10 bases at J, with 20 bases between. From germline, CDR1 is MNHNY and CDR2 SVGAGI (reference sequence). The CDR3 reads CASSFIGEGAESPLHF. CDR3 bases: TGTGCCAGCAGTTTTATTGGGGAGGGCGCGGAATCACCCCTCCACTTT.

The sample holds a few counts of this clone. The chain joins TRBV7-2 to TRBJ2-6, with D unclear. Germline lookup yields CDR1 SGHTA and CDR2 FQGNSA. The length of the CDR3 is 13 residues. V shed 6 bases and J shed 2 bases, with 5 bases lying between them. CDR3 in amino acids: CASRAAGANVLTF. CDR3 in DNA: TGTGCCAGCAGGGCAGCTGGGGCCAACGTCCTGACTTTC.

This clone was found once. The V and J genes are TRBV19 and TRBJ2-3, with D uncertain. Germline assignment: CDR1 LNHDA and CDR2 SQIVND (reference sequence). This CDR3 has 13 residues. V lost 3 bases and J 4 bases, leaving 8 bases between the germline ends. The DNA of the CDR3 is TGTGCCAGTAGTATCTTGGCAGCAGATACGCAGTATTTT. It yields the protein CASSILAADTQYF.

The V call is TRBV4-1, the J call TRBJ2-1; D remains ambiguous. In germline, CDR1 is MGHRA, CDR2 YSYEKL. Trimming removed 4 bases from V and 5 bases from J, with 9 bases in between. The CDR3 has 13 residues. The chain's CDR3 is CASSPLNDNEQFF. CDR3 in DNA: TGCGCCAGCAGCCCACTAAATGACAATGAGCAGTTCTTC.

The chain joins TRBV19 to TRBJ2-2; 8 bases agree with TRBD1. CDR3 size: 14 residues. The J segment lost 5 bases and the V segment lost 5 bases, leaving 4 bases of the junction unmatched. Per the germline V gene, CDR1 is LNHDA and CDR2 is SQIVND (reference sequence). This CDR3 reads CASSAGQATGELFF. CDR3 DNA sequence: TGTGCCAGTAGTGCGGGACAGGCTACCGGGGAGCTGTTTTTT.

About this clone: Other DNA sequences in the sample encode the same CDR3. The gene calls are TRBV9 and TRBJ2-7, with 10 bases aligning to TRBD1. Germline assignment: CDR1 SGDLS and CDR2 YYNGEE. With V trimmed by 0 bases and J by 4 bases, 4 bases remained unmatched. This CDR3 spans 15 amino acids. CDR3 DNA: TGTGCCAGCAGCGTAGGTGGGACAGGGGCATACGAGCAGTACTTC. Its protein product is CASSVGGTGAYEQYF.

This chain joins TRBV24-1 and TRBJ2-7; TRBD1 might be the D (6 bases). The V and J ends lost 0 bases and 3 bases respectively, with 11 bases between them. CDR1 is KGHDR, CDR2 SFDVKD, per germline. The length of the CDR3 is 15 residues. CDR3 in amino acids: CATSDLRTEYYEQYF. For the CDR3, the DNA is TGTGCCACCAGTGATTTGAGGACAGAGTACTACGAGCAGTACTTC.

This chain joins TRBV7-9 and TRBJ1-3, with D hard to call. This CDR3 is 15 amino acids long. With 3 bases removed from V and 1 base from J, the gap between germline ends came to 10 bases. Germline loops: CDR1 SEHNR, CDR2 FQNEAQ (reference sequence). This CDR3 reads CASSFPTSSGNTIYF. The CDR3 nucleotides read TGTGCCAGCAGCTTTCCGACATCTTCTGGAAACACCATATATTTT.

The genes are TRBV28 and TRBJ1-6; weak D call: TRBD1 (6 bases). The CDR3 runs to 18 residues. The germline V and J ends were trimmed by 6 bases and 3 bases, with 21 bases remaining between them. The germline V gene has CDR1 MDHEN and CDR2 SYDVKM. The CDR3 DNA reads TGTGCCAGCAGCCTACCGCCCCGGGGGCTAATCTATAATTCACCCCTCCACTTT. This translates into CASSLPPRGLIYNSPLHF.

The CDR3 loop reads CASAMTDTQYF. The CDR3 DNA reads as TGTGCCAGCGCTATGACAGATACGCAGTATTTT. The gene calls are TRBV7-3 and TRBJ2-3, with D hard to call. Germline assignment: CDR1 SGHTA and CDR2 FQGTGA. V lost 8 bases and J 3 bases, leaving 6 bases between the germline ends. The CDR3 sequence is 11 residues long.

V usage is TRBV27 and J usage is TRBJ2-1; D not certain. Germline-derived CDR1 and CDR2 are MNHEY and SMNVEV (reference sequence). The CDR3 length is 12 residues. With 3 bases removed from V and 8 bases from J, the gap between germline ends came to 8 bases. The CDR3 sequence: CASSFSPHEQFF. The CDR3 DNA is TGTGCCAGCAGTTTTTCCCCCCATGAGCAGTTCTTC.

The rearrangement links TRBV27 to TRBJ2-4, with D perhaps TRBD1 or TRBD2 (5 bases each). CDR3 length equals 13 residues. Germline V gives CDR1 MNHEY, CDR2 SMNVEV (reference sequence). V was clipped by 3 bases and J by 6 bases, with 9 bases between them. The CDR3 is CASSFGGGNIQYF. The CDR3 DNA reads TGTGCCAGCAGTTTTGGGGGTGGAAACATTCAGTACTTC.

The chain links TRBV12-3 or TRBV12-4 to TRBJ1-3, with D hard to call. Trimming removed 2 bases at V and 8 bases at J, with 7 bases between. CDR3 length: 12 amino acids. Here the CDR3 reads CASSLSEDTIYF. In DNA, the CDR3 is TGTGCCAGCAGTTTATCGGAGGACACCATATATTTT.

The chain is built from TRBV2 and TRBJ1-3; unclear D gene. V was clipped by 6 bases and J by 0 bases, with 21 bases between them. The germline gives CDR1 SNHLY, CDR2 FYNNEI. CDR3 length: 18 amino acids. The CDR3 coding sequence is TGTGCCAGCAGAGATCTCGGCCAGTCCTCGAGCTCTGGAAACACCATATATTTT. Protein sequence: CASRDLGQSSSSGNTIYF.

The chain employs TRBV20-1 and TRBJ1-5; no firm D call. V lost 3 bases, J lost 2 bases, and 11 bases lay in between. The CDR3 is 14 amino acids. Germline V gives CDR1 DFQATT, CDR2 SNEGSKA (reference sequence). The CDR3 sequence is CSASSPGGNQPQHF. The CDR3 bases are TGCAGTGCTAGTTCCCCTGGGGGCAATCAGCCCCAGCATTTT.

This clone was picked up a small number of times. The chain has TRBV27 and TRBJ2-1, with 7 bases aligning to TRBD2. The CDR3 length is 19 residues. V shed 0 bases, J shed 3 bases, and the junction held 14 bases outside the gene matches. CDR1 is MNHEY, CDR2 SMNVEV, per germline (reference sequence). The CDR3 DNA reads as TGTGCCAGCAGTTTATCGATGAGAACATTTGGGGGGGACTACAATGAGCAGTTCTTC. It specifies CASSLSMRTFGGDYNEQFF.

This clone was counted once. The chain links TRBV25-1 to TRBJ2-2, with D perhaps given as TRBD1 or TRBD2 (5 bases each). V was clipped by 3 bases and J by 4 bases, with 12 bases between them. This CDR3 comprises 15 residues. The V gene's germline CDR1 is MGHDK and CDR2 SYGVNS. The CDR3 protein is CASSDIRDLTGELFF. As DNA, the CDR3 is TGTGCCAGCAGTGATATAAGGGACCTCACCGGGGAGCTGTTTTTT.

The genes are TRBV29-1 and TRBJ2-7; 12 bases agree with TRBD1. The V gene's germline CDR1 is SQVTM and CDR2 ANQGSEA. The CDR3 totals 13 residues. The trim removed 1 base at V and 7 bases at J, leaving 2 bases unmatched. The CDR3 is CSVEGDRGLEQYF. The CDR3 bases are TGCAGCGTTGAAGGGGACAGGGGGCTTGAGCAGTACTTC.

This clone counts as medium-sized. As DNA, the CDR3 is TGTGCCAGCAGCCTAACAGGGAGGGGTAATTCACCCCTCCACTTT. Encoded protein: CASSLTGRGNSPLHF. This rearrangement joins TRBV5-8 to TRBJ1-6; a possible D gene is TRBD1 (6 bases). Germline V gene data show CDR1 as SGHTS and CDR2 as YDEGEE. This CDR3 has 15 amino acids. The V gene lost 4 bases and the J gene lost 6 bases, with 14 bases spanning the gap. Full variable domain (outside the CDR3, taken from reference TRBV5-8 and TRBJ1-6): EAGVTQSPTHLIKTRGQQATLRCSPISGHTSVYWYQQALGLGLQFLLWYDEGEERNRGNFPPRFSGRQFPNYSSELNVNALELEDSALYLCASSLTGRGNSPLHFGNGTRLTVT.

The chain is built from TRBV7-9 and TRBJ2-3; maybe TRBD2 (6 bases). CDR3 size: 17 residues. Germline loops: CDR1 SEHNR, CDR2 FQNEAQ (reference sequence). Deletions cut 1 base from V and 0 bases from J, with 14 bases between. The CDR3 is CASSLGSGGASTDTQYF. In nucleotides, the CDR3 is TGTGCCAGCAGCTTAGGGTCAGGCGGGGCTAGCACAGATACGCAGTATTTT.

The gene calls are TRBV9 and TRBJ1-1, with TRBD1 matching over 7 bases. Trimming took 4 bases from V and 4 from J; bases not matched to a gene: 10. The CDR3 is 15 amino acids. Germline V gene data show CDR1 as SGDLS and CDR2 as YYNGEE. The CDR3 is CASSPRDREVTEAFF. CDR3 bases: TGTGCCAGCAGCCCTAGAGACAGGGAGGTCACTGAAGCTTTCTTT.

The rearrangement uses TRBV7-9 and TRBJ1-1; TRBD1 aligns across 9 bases. This CDR3 is built from 16 residues. After removal of 5 bases from V and 1 base from J, the junction contained 8 bases not matched to a gene. CDR1 SEHNR and CDR2 FQNEAQ come from the germline V gene (reference sequence). In DNA form, the CDR3 reads TGTGCCAGCAGCCCGCCGGACAGGGGTCAGAACACTGAAGCTTTCTTT. It yields the protein CASSPPDRGQNTEAFF.

The chain recombines TRBV7-2 with TRBJ1-3, with no clear D. Looked up from germline, CDR1 is SGHTA and CDR2 is FQGNSA. The CDR3 length is 15 residues. Trimming cost V 3 bases and J 0 bases, with 9 bases left between them. The CDR3 loop reads CASSFGVSSGNTIYF. The CDR3 DNA reads TGTGCCAGCAGCTTCGGGGTCAGCTCTGGAAACACCATATATTTT.

The J gene is TRBJ1-5, the V gene TRBV6-5; 8 bases line up with TRBD1. The V and J ends lost 4 bases and 7 bases, in that order; junction bases with no gene match: 0. Looked up from germline, CDR1 is MNHEY and CDR2 is SVGAGI. The CDR3 consists of 12 residues. The CDR3 region has the DNA TGTGCCAGCAGTTGGACAGGGCAGCCCCAGCATTTT. It translates to CASSWTGQPQHF.